This T cell receptor beta chain was captured in a study of T cell responses to AZD1222 COVID-19 vaccine. Findings and caveats of the study: The donors showed a predominance of white British ancestry and of females, with possible underestimation of clonal diversity. The reported proportion of spike-specific TCRs targeting unmutated variant regions was nearly half. Distributed over spike, vaccine-associated CD4 TCRs predominated at 160-218 and 743-854.

The method was immunoSEQ multiplex PCR; TCRdb's version includes in-frame clones alone and lacks a portion of them. This sample yields 20,000 to 30,000 clones, of which 70% to 90% are seen a single time; 7.5% to 8% belongs to the top ten. Deletions cut 4 bases from V and 2 bases from J, with 19 bases between. The CDR3 length is 17 residues. Germline V CDR1 and CDR2: SGHVS, FQNEAQ. A word on this clone: Its specificity is not known.

The specimen was peripheral blood, collected 28 days after the second AZD1222 dose. The origin of this receptor is an adult who received the AZD1222 COVID-19 vaccine. The chain couples TRBV7-8 to TRBJ2-3; D possibly uses TRBD1 or TRBD2 (6 bases each). In nucleotides, the CDR3 is TGTGCCAGCAGCTCGAGTCACGGAGGGGGATTCACAGATACGCAGTATTTT. This codes for CASSSSHGGGFTDTQYF.